The text below deals with one TCR beta chain. The sample originates from a study of OX40 agonist ivuxolimab in advanced cancers. Study at large: Prior anti-PD-1, anti-PD-L1 or anti-CTLA-4 therapy was allowed; 40% had some.

Profiled with immunoSEQ multiplex PCR; TCRdb holds only in-frame clones, not every one. The table shows around 73,000 clones, with 80% to 90% occurring only once. The CDR3 sequence is 13 residues long. V was pared by 6 bases and J by 3 bases, with 4 bases of the junction left unmatched. Germline CDR1 reads MNHNY; CDR2 reads SVGAGI (reference sequence). The rearrangement uses TRBV6-6 and TRBJ2-5; 7 bases match TRBD2. The clonotype comes from an adult with an advanced solid tumor such as melanoma, head and neck, liver or kidney cancer. The sample here was CD4+ or CD8+ T cells sorted from blood, taken in a trial of the OX40 agonist ivuxolimab. The CDR3 loop reads CASSRGLEETQYF. The CDR3 DNA is TGTGCCAGCAGCCGCGGACTAGAAGAGACCCAGTACTTC.